The TCR beta chain described here comes from a study of early T cells in non-severe SARS-CoV-2 infection. Study context: Chains were unpaired, as sequencing was done on bulk RNA from unsorted whole blood.

Tagging with unique molecular identifiers was applied to individual cDNA molecules. TCRdb fed the 5' RACE reads into MiXCR, producing one record per CDR3 protein. The sample includes tens of thousands of distinct CDR3 sequences, under 13% seen only once; the top ten take 6.4%. General study results and limits: A preference for anti-spike CD8 responses marked VDJdb matching, which missed private and CD4 specificities.

This CDR3 region has 18 residues. CDR1 SGHAT and CDR2 FQNNGV come from the germline V gene. The V gene end was trimmed by 1 base and the J gene end by 0 bases; junction bases not matched to a gene: 9. Comment on this clonotype: Its specificity is unknown.

Sequencing was performed on whole blood. This clonotype originated in an adult who was a healthcare worker with PCR-confirmed SARS-CoV-2 infection or an uninfected control (not recorded which). This chain connects TRBV11-2 to TRBJ2-1; TRBD2 matches at 7 bases. The CDR3 bases are TGTGCCAGCAGCTTAGGGGGGAGCGGGACTCACTCCTACAATGAGCAGTTCTTC. It codes for CASSLGGSGTHSYNEQFF. Full variable domain (remainder filled in from reference TRBV11-2 and TRBJ2-1): EAGVAQSPRYKIIEKRQSVAFWCNPISGHATLYWYQQILGQGPKLLIQFQNNGVVDDSQLPKDRFSAERLKGVDSTLKIQPAKLEDSAVYLCASSLGGSGTHSYNEQFFGPGTRLTVL.